What follows describes a single TCR beta chain. The specificity of this receptor is unknown. No clone much larger than this one lies a single base away; base qualities are absent. Preparation of the library involved the immunoSEQ multiplex PCR assay. A mixture of 60 forward primers for TCR Vbeta segments and 13 reverse primers for TCR Jbeta segments was used in the multiplex PCR. A multiplex PCR assay on genomic DNA amplified the CDR3 region of rearranged TCR beta genes. The Illumina HiSeq System was used to sequence the amplified TCR beta libraries as 87-base-pair reads. The original methods were these. A later analysis tallied roughly 80 million unique TCR beta chains across the 666 repertoires, and about 10 million of those chains were shared by two or more donors. Raw reads were error-corrected and collapsed into unique sequences with a nearest-neighbor algorithm that merged closely related sequences to remove PCR and sequencing errors. CDR3 sequences were aligned to IMGT reference sequences to assign V, D and J gene segments. For a sequence to be retained, a match of at least six nucleotides to both a V gene segment and a J gene segment was required. A rearrangement was called productive if the CDR3 had no stop codons and remained in frame with V and J, and every other rearrangement was called non-productive. Following IMGT convention, CDR3 was defined as the stretch from the second conserved V-encoded cysteine to the conserved J-encoded phenylalanine. In an earlier analysis of around 570 of the donors, sequences lacking an unambiguous match to a single V gene segment were excluded. An earlier analysis of 500 to 600 of the donors classified V segments as functional when productive rearrangements were above 56.7% and as segregating when the standard deviation between donors was above 5%. A statistical classification framework was developed to diagnose cytomegalovirus status using the catalog of TCR beta chain sequences. In a later analysis, TCR nucleotide sequences were compared against IMGT/GENE-DB human TR gene sequences so that V and J genes could be assigned. A later analysis assigned CDR3 sequences and most-parsimonious VDJ recombination scenarios with the TCRdist pipeline. In a later analysis, every TCR beta chain was defined by the combination of its CDR3 amino acid sequence and its V-gene family, and reads without a unique V-gene family were dropped. To address suspected cross-contamination and a sequencing artifact, a later analysis removed roughly 580 highly shared, low-generation-probability nucleotide sequences. In a later analysis, a clonal expansion index was calculated for each public chain from normalized within-repertoire ranks of inferred template counts. In a later analysis, generation probabilities were computed with a VDJ recombination model fitted to out-of-frame rearrangements, and the resulting probabilities were checked against IGoR. In a later analysis, TCR-TCR, TCR-HLA and TCR-CMV co-occurrence was scored with hypergeometric tests, and a repertoire-size bias correction was applied to TCR pairs. In a later analysis, false discovery rates were estimated by permuting HLA or CMV assignments 20 times. A later analysis grouped co-occurring TCRs with DBSCAN, adding TCRdist sequence similarity when clustering within HLA-allele-positive subsets. Repertoires with fewer than 30,000 or more than 120,000 public chains, plus five repertoires with anomalous nucleotide sharing, were excluded from co-occurrence clustering. The clones in this table, taken by TCRdb from immuneACCESS, are in-frame only. Not every clone is retained; where verified, under half of the shortfall comes from an unresolved V gene, and the cause of the rest is unknown. The D gene and trimming were derived from the DNA, and the V and J assignments and clone size from that table. Present in this sample are around 190,000 clones, around 77% of which were seen just once. The ten largest clones take up around 2.4% of the sample.

The cohort was made up of 666 healthy bone marrow donors. All cohort members were sampled while nominally healthy, although unrecorded immune exposures were likely present. The donor tested CMV seronegative and was one of the 352 seronegative cohort members. Each donor provided a peripheral blood sample, and peripheral blood mononuclear cells were used for TCR beta sequencing. Genomic DNA was extracted from the blood cell samples with the Qiagen DNeasy Blood Extraction Kit. These data come from a study of cytomegalovirus exposure and HLA in healthy donors (dated by TCRdb to 2016 to 2017). Looking at the study overall: An earlier analysis of 587 of the donors reported approximately 280 Gb of sequence data and some 110 million unique TCR beta sequences obtained from around 190 million T cells. In the later analysis, no new phenotypic data were used to find candidate immune exposures; instead, reliance was placed on TCR beta sequences and their occurrence across donors. To predict cytomegalovirus infection status, the study combined high-throughput TCR immunosequencing, statistical association of individual TCRs with disease status, and machine learning. Every repertoire in the discovery cohort had been generated on one and the same sequencing platform. In an earlier analysis of roughly 600 of the donors, high-throughput TCR beta sequencing was used to judge whether each TCR beta V gene segment behaved as functional or pseudogenic. Class I and class II HLA loci were covered by the typing at four-digit resolution. Roughly five DR-DQ haplotypes were handled as single units for association and clustering, since linkage in the cohort was strong. Typing coverage varied by locus: about 620-640 donors for A, B, C, DRB1 and DQB1; approximately 500 for DQA1; more than 600 for DPA1; 450 to 480 for DPB1. Besides the first cohort of hundreds of subjects, a separate validation cohort made up of over 100 different subjects was used. The study profiled the T cell repertoires of 550 to 700 subjects by immunosequencing and related them to cytomegalovirus serostatus. A later genetic analysis used genome-wide SNP genotypes for 398 of the 666 donors, treating that subset as a discovery cohort. Alongside the repertoire data, information on donor age, sex, ethnicity and CMV serostatus was compiled. Of the 300 to 450 genotyped donors, roughly 80% fell in the genetic ancestry cluster associated with self-reported Caucasian donors. Among 300 to 500 genotyped donors of the cohort, an average of around 220,000 unique TCR beta nucleotide sequences was sequenced per donor, of which roughly 17% were non-productive. The study aimed to test whether cataloging public T cell receptors could reveal signatures of past pathogen exposure. A later analysis re-analyzed previously published TCR beta repertoires from 550 to 700 donors and added high-resolution HLA genotyping to study TCR occurrence patterns. An early release covering 550 to 650 HLA-typed donors comprised 300 to 350 gigabases of sequencing data and roughly 86 million unique TCR sequences. Results the study describes overall, beyond this receptor: Cytomegalovirus status was reported to be diagnosed by the classifier with high specificity and sensitivity in both the original and validation cohorts. A cluster of highly shared sequence variants was judged likely to represent a technical artifact of the sequencing pipeline. Compared with equally common non-associated chains, HLA-associated TCR beta chains in a later analysis were more clonally expanded and had lower generation probabilities. A further reported finding was that TCR beta sequences accurately predicted the HLA-A and HLA-B alleles for most subjects in the first cohort. Because HLA typing was missing for some donors at each locus, association tests included only the typed subset. Broadly in line with IMGT annotations, most TCR beta V segments showed up in productive rearrangements about 87% or about 30% of the time in an earlier analysis of several hundred of the donors. Sequencing depth was assumed to be roughly uniform across donors in the presence/absence analyses, though that assumption may not hold. Most TCR sequences were observed very rarely across donors, whereas some public TCRs were present in many individuals. Linkage disequilibrium might explain the correlated functional status among segregating V segments, but an unknown experimental factor could not be ruled out. In a later analysis, most CMV-associated TCR beta chains were found to appear HLA-restricted, with HLA associations seemingly driven largely by CMV exposure. This cohort had only TCR beta chains sequenced, and the lack of alpha or paired-chain data limited which features could be detected. The study listed approximately 150 TCR beta chains as associated with cytomegalovirus. A later genetic analysis associated a missense DCLRE1C variant with V-gene and J-gene trimming of TCR beta chains, and an independent cohort replicated the association. According to a later genetic analysis, donors in an Asian-associated ancestry cluster had fewer N-insertions in productive TCRs than the approximately 670-donor mean. A later analysis reported that several top co-occurrence clusters appeared linked to parvovirus B19, influenza, CMV and Epstein-Barr virus. The 87-base-pair reads could not distinguish some IMGT-functional V segments, including TRBV6-2 and TRBV6-3, so those segments were excluded. Roughly 17 rarely observed V segments, including chromosome 9 orphons, were excluded from the earlier analysis of about 610 of the donors because counts were too low. When HLA alleles, especially DR and DQ, strongly co-occurred, attributing TCR associations to individual alleles was difficult. In a later analysis, the rate of TCR association differed among HLA loci, with DRB1 alleles having the most associated TCRs and HLA-C alleles having the fewest. In vitro tests confirmed that a few of the cytomegalovirus-associated TCR beta chains recognize cytomegalovirus antigens. Immune exposure information for the cohort was limited to CMV serostatus. It was suggested by the authors that the approach could potentially be generalized to other disease states and immunological phenotypes. Specific HLA alleles were associated with about 17,000 TCR beta sequences at a false discovery rate of 0.05 in a later analysis.

At the junction V is shortened by 6 bases and J by 5 bases, with 17 bases in between. The CDR3 spans 14 residues, from the cysteine through the phenylalanine. The read is trimmed to its CDR3 DNA, 42 bases read in frame from base 1. The CDR1 and CDR2 encoded by the germline V gene are MNHEY and SVGAGI. The receptor's source is a man in his 60s in good health and CMV-seronegative. The chain employs TRBV6-5 and TRBJ2-7; TRBD2 is perhaps the D gene, given 5 matching bases. Sequencing input: PBMCs. CDR3 region: CASSTRGRVDEQYF. The nucleotides are TGTGCCAGCAGCACCCGCGGGCGGGTGGACGAGCAGTACTTC.